The TCR beta chain under discussion was sequenced for a study of T cells after yellow fever vaccination. Across the study: SMART-Seq v4 Ultra Low Input prepared libraries from low-cell fractions. Study results and caveats: Clonotypes appearing in both CD4 and CD8 compartments existed, and their share was small.

Trimming shortened V by 3 bases and J by 3 bases, and 9 bases separated the two germline ends. This CDR3 has 13 residues. In germline, CDR1 is DFQATT, CDR2 SNEGSKA (reference sequence). In making TCR cDNA, 5'RACE template switching added a universal primer site and UMIs to it. TCRdb re-called the 5' RACE reads with MiXCR, one entry per CDR3 protein. Among around 600,000 distinct CDR3 sequences listed, 10% to 15% were seen once. In this sample, this clonotype turned up a few times. Its antigen remains unknown. The sequence came from a man younger than 45 who received the YFV17D yellow fever vaccine. The specimen was PBMCs, collected on the day of the yellow fever booster vaccination. The rearrangement joins TRBV20-1 to TRBJ2-1, with D unclear. CDR3 bases: TGCAGTGCTAGTATCGCGGTCTACAATGAGCAGTTCTTC. Protein sequence: CSASIAVYNEQFF.